This entry concerns a single T cell receptor beta chain. Single viable CD3+CD4+CD8-CD45RO+ cells were sorted as the memory CD4+ T cells. Serum IgG to CMV pp150, pp28, p38 and p52 defined serostatus. CDR3 size: 14 residues. Trimming removed 6 bases at V and 4 bases at J, with 13 bases between. CDR1 and CDR2 (germline): WSHSY, SAAADI. Some clones are missing from TCRdb's copy, which holds only in-frame ones; the method was immunoSEQ multiplex PCR. The sample yields 35,000 to 50,000 clones, 76% seen once. This entry belongs to a study of memory CD4+ T cells and cytomegalovirus serostatus. The sequenced sample consisted of memory CD4+ T cells from blood. J is TRBJ2-1 and V is TRBV10-2; D call uncertain. The sequence was collected from an adult in good health and CMV-seronegative. The chain's CDR3 is CASSPSGVYNEQFF. CDR3 coding DNA: TGCGCCAGCAGCCCTTCCGGAGTATACAATGAGCAGTTCTTC.